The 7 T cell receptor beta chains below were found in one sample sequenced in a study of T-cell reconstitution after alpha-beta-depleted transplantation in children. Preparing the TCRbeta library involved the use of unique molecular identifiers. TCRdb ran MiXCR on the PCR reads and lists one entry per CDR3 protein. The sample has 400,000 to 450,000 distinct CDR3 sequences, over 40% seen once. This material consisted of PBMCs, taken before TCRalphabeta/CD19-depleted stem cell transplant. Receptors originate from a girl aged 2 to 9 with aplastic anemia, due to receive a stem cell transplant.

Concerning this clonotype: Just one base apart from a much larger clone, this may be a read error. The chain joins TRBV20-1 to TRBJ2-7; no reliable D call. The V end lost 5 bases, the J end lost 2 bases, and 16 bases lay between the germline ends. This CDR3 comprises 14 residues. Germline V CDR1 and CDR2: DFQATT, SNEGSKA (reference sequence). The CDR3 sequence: CSAFSDGRAYEQYF. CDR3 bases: TGCAGTGCTTTTTCGGACGGTCGGGCCTACGAGCAGTACTTC.

CDR3 coding DNA: TGTGCCAGCAGTTTACGGCTGGACCGGACCTTGGGGGAGCAGTACTTC. Protein product: CASSLRLDRTLGEQYF. This chain uses TRBV27 with TRBJ2-7; no clear D gene. This CDR3 has 16 amino acids. Per the germline V gene, CDR1 is MNHEY and CDR2 is SMNVEV (reference sequence). V was pared by 2 bases and J by 7 bases, with 21 bases between.

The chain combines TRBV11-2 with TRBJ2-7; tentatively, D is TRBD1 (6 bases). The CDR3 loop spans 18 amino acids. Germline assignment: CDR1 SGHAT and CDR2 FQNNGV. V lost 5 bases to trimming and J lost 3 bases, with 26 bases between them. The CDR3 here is CASSPTGRRRGTFYEQYF. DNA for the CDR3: TGTGCCAGCAGCCCCACGGGGCGTAGAAGGGGGACCTTCTACGAGCAGTACTTC.

This chain's CDR3 is CASSPRSRSPYEQYF. The CDR3 nucleotides are TGTGCCAGCAGCCCAAGATCCCGGTCACCCTACGAGCAGTACTTC. The chain uses TRBV7-8 and TRBJ2-7, with D uncertain. Trimming took off 5 bases at V and 2 bases at J, with 16 bases between the two ends. Per germline, CDR1 SGHVS and CDR2 FQNEAQ. The CDR3 is 15 amino acids.

CDR3 in DNA: TGCAGTGCTAGAGCCCCAGGGGGGAACACTGAAGCTTTCTTT. Its translation is CSARAPGGNTEAFF. This sequence joins TRBV20-1 and TRBJ1-1; 7 bases map to TRBD1. CDR1 is DFQATT, CDR2 SNEGSKA, per germline (reference sequence). The J segment lost 1 base and the V segment lost 1 base, leaving 3 bases of the junction unmatched. CDR3 length: 14 amino acids.

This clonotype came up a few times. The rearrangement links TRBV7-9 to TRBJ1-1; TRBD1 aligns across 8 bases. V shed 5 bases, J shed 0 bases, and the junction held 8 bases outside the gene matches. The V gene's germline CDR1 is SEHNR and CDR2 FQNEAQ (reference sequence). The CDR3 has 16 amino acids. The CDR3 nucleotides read TGTGCCAGCAGCGCGTACAGGGGGGGAGTGAACACTGAAGCTTTCTTT. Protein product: CASSAYRGGVNTEAFF.

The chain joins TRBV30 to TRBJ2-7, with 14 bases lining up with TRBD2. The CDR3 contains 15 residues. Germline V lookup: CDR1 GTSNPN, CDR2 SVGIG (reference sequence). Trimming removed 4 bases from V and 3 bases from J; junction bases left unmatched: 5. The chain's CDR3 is CAWTTGLAGDYEQYF. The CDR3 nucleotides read TGTGCCTGGACTACGGGACTAGCGGGAGACTACGAGCAGTACTTC.